These 24 T cell receptor beta chains share one sample of origin, sequenced in a study of blood T cell repertoires in COVID-19. Method: immunoSEQ multiplex PCR; TCRdb's copy keeps in-frame clones and lacks some. The table shows about 100,000 clones, with just under 85% occurring only once. The specimen was peripheral blood. These receptors were collected from a man aged 45-60 years with active or convalescent COVID-19.

The rearrangement uses TRBV19 and TRBJ2-7, with D hard to call. This CDR3 has 13 residues. V lost 5 bases and J lost 8, with 16 bases in between. Germline lookup yields CDR1 LNHDA and CDR2 SQIVND (reference sequence). The CDR3 sequence: CASSVTADGKQYF. The CDR3, as DNA: TGTGCCAGTAGTGTCACTGCTGATGGTAAGCAGTACTTC. The full variable domain, with the rest looked up from reference TRBV19 and TRBJ2-7, is DGGITQSPKYLFRKEGQNVTLSCEQNLNHDAMYWYRQDPGQGLRLIYYSQIVNDFQKGDIAEGYSVSREKKESFPLTVTSAQKNPTAFYLCASSVTADGKQYFGPGTRLTVT.

Notes on this clone: Within the sample, other DNA sequences also encode this same CDR3. The rearrangement uses TRBV6-5 and TRBJ2-5, with 8 positions matching TRBD2. The V gene's germline CDR1 is MNHEY and CDR2 SVGAGI. This CDR3 is built from 14 residues. Trimming at V came to 0 bases and at J to 4 bases, leaving 1 base not matched to a gene. The CDR3 DNA is TGTGCCAGCAGTTACTCGCTAGCGGGAGAGACCCAGTACTTC. Translation gives CASSYSLAGETQYF.

The chain joins TRBV5-4 to TRBJ2-7; TRBD2 aligns across 9 bases. This CDR3 spans 16 amino acids. After removal of 5 bases from V and 0 bases from J, the junction contained 9 bases not matched to a gene. Germline CDR1 and CDR2: SGHNT and YYREEE (reference sequence). The CDR3 loop reads CASSPRGSGSSYEQYF. CDR3 coding DNA: TGTGCCAGCAGTCCCCGGGGTAGCGGGAGCTCCTACGAGCAGTACTTC.

As concerns this clone: This may be a read error, as it is one base from a much larger clone. This chain connects TRBV28 to TRBJ1-2, with D maybe TRBD1 (5 bases). V was trimmed by 6 bases and J by 2 bases, leaving 10 bases between them. The CDR3 consists of 13 residues. The germline V gene has CDR1 MDHEN and CDR2 SYDVKM. As DNA, the CDR3 is TGTGCCAGCAGCCCCGGGGGGAACTATGGCTACACCTTC. It translates to CASSPGGNYGYTF.

This clone was seen only a few times. V usage is TRBV7-8 and J usage is TRBJ1-2; TRBD1 matches 7 bases. Per the germline V gene, CDR1 is SGHVS and CDR2 is FQNEAQ. The CDR3 sequence is 14 residues long. With 5 bases clipped from V and 3 bases from J, the junction kept 6 bases outside the gene matches. CDR3 DNA sequence: TGTGCCAGCAGCCCCAGACAGGGATACTATGGCTACACCTTC. Residues: CASSPRQGYYGYTF.

In this sample, this clone turned up once. V is TRBV5-4 and J is TRBJ2-1, with 11 bases lining up with TRBD2. CDR1 SGHNT and CDR2 YYREEE come from the germline V gene (reference sequence). The CDR3 runs to 17 residues. V lost 4 bases, J lost 1 base, and 7 bases stayed unmatched. DNA for the CDR3: TGTGCCAGCAGCCGACTAACTAGCGGGGGTTCCTACAATGAGCAGTTCTTC. This sequence encodes CASSRLTSGGSYNEQFF.

The V gene is TRBV11-2, the J gene TRBJ1-2; tentatively, D is TRBD1 (6 bases). Deletions cut 2 bases from V and 8 bases from J, with 15 bases between. This CDR3 spans 14 amino acids. Germline-derived CDR1 and CDR2 are SGHAT and FQNNGV. This CDR3 reads CASSLTDSPTGYTF. CDR3 DNA: TGTGCCAGCAGCTTAACGGACAGCCCAACAGGCTACACCTTC.

The rearrangement links TRBV24-1 to TRBJ2-5; tentatively, D is TRBD2 (6 bases). With 6 bases removed from V and 4 bases from J, the gap between germline ends came to 17 bases. The germline CDR1 and CDR2 sequences are KGHDR and SFDVKD. The CDR3 covers 15 residues. The CDR3 DNA is TGTGCCACCAGTCGCGGGGAAGGAGGTCGAGAGACCCAGTACTTC. Translating it yields CATSRGEGGRETQYF.

This chain joins TRBV5-1 and TRBJ1-2; TRBD1 matches at 9 bases. This CDR3 region has 15 residues. Germline CDR1 is SGHRS and CDR2 is YFSETQ. V lost 0 bases to trimming and J lost 6 bases; unmatched junction nucleotides: 6. The CDR3 DNA reads as TGCGCCAGCAGCTTGGGGACAGGGGCTTATCATGGCTACACCTTC. Protein product: CASSLGTGAYHGYTF. Full variable domain (remainder filled in from reference TRBV5-1 and TRBJ1-2): KAGVTQTPRYLIKTRGQQVTLSCSPISGHRSVSWYQQTPGQGLQFLFEYFSETQRNKGNFPGRFSGRQFSNSRSEMNVSTLELGDSALYLCASSLGTGAYHGYTFGSGTRLTVV.

This clone came up once. V and J are TRBV9 and TRBJ2-5; 9 bases are shared with TRBD2. This CDR3 comprises 16 residues. The germline gives CDR1 SGDLS, CDR2 YYNGEE. V was pared by 4 bases and J by 2 bases, with 9 bases of the junction left unmatched. CDR3 in DNA: TGTGCCAGCAGCCCAGGGACTAGCCCCGGGCAAGAGACCCAGTACTTC. It specifies CASSPGTSPGQETQYF.

The CDR3 protein is CATSNRGGQPQHF. DNA of the CDR3: TGTGCCACCAGTAACAGGGGTGGGCAGCCCCAGCATTTT. V is TRBV24-1 and J is TRBJ1-5; 7 bases line up with TRBD1. This CDR3 is built from 13 residues. Germline values: CDR1 KGHDR, CDR2 SFDVKD. J gave up 7 bases and V 6 bases, and 5 bases lay outside the gene matches.

The sample holds a few counts of this clone. This chain joins TRBV5-6 and TRBJ1-5; D remains unclear. CDR3 size: 13 residues. V was shortened by 4 bases and J by 4 bases, with 9 bases between the two germline ends. The germline CDR1 and CDR2 sequences are SGHDT and YYEEEE. Written as DNA, the CDR3 is TGTGCCAGCAGCCGAGGCGGAAATCAGCCCCAGCATTTT. This encodes CASSRGGNQPQHF.

The rearrangement links TRBV2 to TRBJ1-4, with 7 bases that match TRBD1. Germline assignment: CDR1 SNHLY and CDR2 FYNNEI. With 3 bases clipped from V and 8 bases from J, the junction kept 6 bases outside the gene matches. The length of the CDR3 is 14 residues. CDR3 amino acids: CASSDRGTAEKLFF. CDR3 DNA: TGTGCCAGCAGTGATAGGGGGACAGCGGAAAAACTGTTTTTT.

This clone was seen only once. The V gene is TRBV6-6, the J gene TRBJ1-3; TRBD1 matches 8 bases. Germline loops: CDR1 MNHNY, CDR2 SVGAGI (reference sequence). J lost 3 bases, V lost 5 bases, and 6 bases had no gene match. This CDR3 comprises 15 residues. The CDR3 sequence is CASSLDRGLGNTIYF. The CDR3 DNA sequence: TGTGCCAGCAGTCTCGACAGGGGACTTGGAAACACCATATATTTT.

The chain joins TRBV6-4 to TRBJ2-3, with TRBD1 matching 9 bases. Germline V CDR1 and CDR2: MRHNA, SNTAGT. V lost 5 bases and J lost 4; bases outside the gene matches: 10. CDR3 length: 16 amino acids. CDR3 loop: CASSPATGGSADTQYF. In DNA, the CDR3 is TGTGCCAGCAGTCCCGCGACAGGGGGGTCAGCAGATACGCAGTATTTT.

The rearrangement links TRBV29-1 to TRBJ1-2; 9 bases align to TRBD1. This CDR3 is built from 12 residues. Germline trimming cut 7 bases from V and 3 bases from J; bases unmatched to any gene: 3. Germline lookup yields CDR1 SQVTM and CDR2 ANQGSEA. The CDR3 reads CSADRGDYGYTF. CDR3 in DNA: TGCAGCGCGGACAGGGGCGACTATGGCTACACCTTC.

This chain links TRBV28 with TRBJ2-2, with 11 nucleotides matching TRBD1. This CDR3 region has 17 residues. Germline trimming cut 2 bases from V and 5 bases from J; bases unmatched to any gene: 7. From germline, CDR1 is MDHEN and CDR2 SYDVKM. For the CDR3, the DNA is TGTGCCAGCAGTTTACGCCGGGACAGGGGGAGGACCGGGGAGCTGTTTTTT. This encodes CASSLRRDRGRTGELFF.

The rearrangement uses TRBV10-2 and TRBJ2-5, with D hard to call. Looked up from germline, CDR1 is WSHSY and CDR2 is SAAADI. The CDR3 is made up of 13 amino acids. Trimming pared 4 bases from V and 4 bases from J, leaving 10 bases between. CDR3 nucleotides: TGCGCCAGCAGTGTAAACACAGTAGAGACCCAGTACTTC. Protein sequence: CASSVNTVETQYF.

The V gene is TRBV18, the J gene TRBJ1-1; no clear D. V shed 3 bases and J shed 4 bases, with 15 bases lying between them. CDR1 and CDR2 from the germline V gene are KGHSH and LQKENI. The CDR3 extends over 15 amino acids. CDR3 nucleotides: TGTGCCAGCTCACCCCGGATTGAGGGAGGCACTGAAGCTTTCTTT. Translating it yields CASSPRIEGGTEAFF.

The chain couples TRBV2 to TRBJ1-3, with D unresolved. This CDR3 has 16 amino acids. V dropped 0 bases and J dropped 4 bases, with 13 bases sitting between them. The germline CDR1 and CDR2 sequences are SNHLY and FYNNEI. CDR3 residues: CASSEALGDSGNTIYF. The CDR3 DNA reads as TGTGCCAGCAGTGAAGCACTCGGCGACTCCGGAAACACCATATATTTT.

The CDR3 coding sequence is TGTGCCAGCAGTGATAGGTGGAGCACTGAAGCTTTCTTT. This sequence encodes CASSDRWSTEAFF. The J gene is TRBJ1-1, the V gene TRBV6-1; D uncertain. In germline, CDR1 is MNHNS, CDR2 SASEGT. Between the trimmed V and J ends, which lost 3 bases and 4 bases, there was a span of 9 bases. This CDR3 spans 13 amino acids.

The J gene is TRBJ2-7, the V gene TRBV27; 9 bases fit TRBD1. Germline lookup yields CDR1 MNHEY and CDR2 SMNVEV (reference sequence). The V segment lost 4 bases and the J segment 6 bases; nucleotides outside the gene matches: 10. The length of the CDR3 is 15 residues. The CDR3 region is CASSYGTGRFLEQYF. DNA for the CDR3: TGTGCCAGCAGTTATGGGACAGGGCGATTTCTCGAGCAGTACTTC.

The CDR3 protein is CASSPRSVVSYEQYF. CDR3 DNA: TGCGCCAGCAGCCCCAGGTCAGTGGTCTCCTACGAGCAGTACTTC. V usage is TRBV5-1 and J usage is TRBJ2-7; D gene ambiguous. The germline V and J ends were trimmed by 4 bases and 0 bases, with 14 bases remaining between them. Looked up from germline, CDR1 is SGHRS and CDR2 is YFSETQ. This CDR3 has 15 residues.

The chain combines TRBV6-1 with TRBJ2-3; 14 bases map to TRBD2. Germline loops: CDR1 MNHNS, CDR2 SASEGT. Trimming cost V 4 bases and J 6 bases; bases outside gene matches: 6. The CDR3 is 16 residues long. The CDR3 DNA is TGTGCCAGCAGTGTTGGACTAGCGGGGGGCGGGGATACGCAGTATTTT. Amino acid sequence: CASSVGLAGGGDTQYF.